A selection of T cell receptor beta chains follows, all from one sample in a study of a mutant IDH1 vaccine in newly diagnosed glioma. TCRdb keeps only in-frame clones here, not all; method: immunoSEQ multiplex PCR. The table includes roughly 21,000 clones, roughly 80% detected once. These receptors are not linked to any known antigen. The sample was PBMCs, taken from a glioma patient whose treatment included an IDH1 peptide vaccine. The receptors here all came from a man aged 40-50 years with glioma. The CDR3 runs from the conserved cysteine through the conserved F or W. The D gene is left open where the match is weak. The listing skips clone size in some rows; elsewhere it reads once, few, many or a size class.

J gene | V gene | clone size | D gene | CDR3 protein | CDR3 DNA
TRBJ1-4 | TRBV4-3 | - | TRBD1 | CASSPVPGQGTNEKLFF | TGCGCCAGCAGCCCGGTCCCGGGACAGGGAACTAATGAAAAACTGTTTTTT
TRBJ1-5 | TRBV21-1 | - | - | CASSTWVGSNQPQHF | TGTGCCAGCAGCACCTGGGTCGGGAGCAATCAGCCCCAGCATTTT
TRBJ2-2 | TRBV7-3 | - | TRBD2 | CASSLPSGMAGELFF | TGTGCCAGCAGCTTACCTAGCGGGATGGCCGGGGAGCTGTTTTTT
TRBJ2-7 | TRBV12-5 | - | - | CASGFGIGEQYF | TGTGCTAGTGGTTTTGGGATAGGGGAGCAGTACTTC
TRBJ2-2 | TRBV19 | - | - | CASSMSPSVYTGELFF | TGTGCCAGTAGTATGTCCCCTAGCGTGTACACCGGGGAGCTGTTTTTT
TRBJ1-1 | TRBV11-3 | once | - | CASSLLGFTEAFF | TGTGCCAGCAGTCTACTGGGGTTCACTGAAGCTTTCTTT
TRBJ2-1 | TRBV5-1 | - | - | CASSLEQGSYNEQFF | TGCGCCAGCAGCTTGGAACAGGGCTCCTACAATGAGCAGTTCTTC
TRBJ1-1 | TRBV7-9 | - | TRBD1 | CASSHGQGAFF | TGTGCCAGCAGCCATGGACAGGGAGCTTTCTTT
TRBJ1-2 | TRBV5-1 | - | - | CASSLAVSFVGYTF | TGCGCCAGCAGCTTGGCCGTATCGTTTGTAGGCTACACCTTC
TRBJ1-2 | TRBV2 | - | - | CASSDQGNYGYTF | TGTGCCAGCAGTGATCAGGGTAACTATGGCTACACCTTC
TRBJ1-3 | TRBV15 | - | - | CATSRGAGNTIYF | TGTGCCACCAGCAGGGGGGCAGGAAACACCATATATTTT
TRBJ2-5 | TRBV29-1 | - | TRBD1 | CSVVDRVGYQETQYF | TGCAGCGTAGTGGACAGGGTGGGGTACCAAGAGACCCAGTACTTC
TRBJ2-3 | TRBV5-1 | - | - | CASTPAVYTDTQYF | TGCGCCAGCACCCCCGCGGTTTACACAGATACGCAGTATTTT
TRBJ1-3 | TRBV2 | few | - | CASSEWTAGNTIYF | TGTGCCAGCAGTGAATGGACAGCTGGAAACACCATATATTTT
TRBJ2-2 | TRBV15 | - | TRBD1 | CATSFGQGDTGELFF | TGTGCCACCAGCTTCGGACAGGGGGACACCGGGGAGCTGTTTTTT
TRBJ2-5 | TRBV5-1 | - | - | CASSLGNSGGTVRETQYF | TGCGCCAGCAGCTTGGGCAATTCAGGCGGGACCGTTAGGGAGACCCAGTACTTC
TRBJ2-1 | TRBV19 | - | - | CASSMRDTNEQFF | TGTGCCAGTAGTATGCGGGACACCAATGAGCAGTTCTTC
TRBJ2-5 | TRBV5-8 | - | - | CASSLALRRGETQYF | TGTGCCAGCAGCTTGGCTCTTCGGAGGGGAGAGACCCAGTACTTC
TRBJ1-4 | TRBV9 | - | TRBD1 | CASSVTGQGNEKLFF | TGTGCCAGCAGCGTAACGGGACAGGGGAATGAAAAACTGTTTTTT
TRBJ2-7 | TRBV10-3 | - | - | CAIGRTEVSYEQYF | TGTGCCATCGGCCGGACGGAGGTCTCCTACGAGCAGTACTTC
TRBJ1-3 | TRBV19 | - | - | CASSIKRQHSSGNTIYF | TGTGCCAGTAGTATCAAGAGACAGCACTCATCTGGAAACACCATATATTTT
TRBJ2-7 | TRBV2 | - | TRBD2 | CASSFRLAGGIDEQYF | TGTGCCAGCAGCTTTAGACTAGCGGGAGGTATTGACGAGCAGTACTTC
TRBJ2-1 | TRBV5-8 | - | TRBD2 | CASNTGLAPNEQFF | TGTGCCAGCAACACGGGACTAGCGCCAAATGAGCAGTTCTTC
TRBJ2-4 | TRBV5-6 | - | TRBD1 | CASSPRPGQGNIQYF | TGTGCCAGCAGCCCGCGACCGGGACAGGGAAACATTCAGTACTTC
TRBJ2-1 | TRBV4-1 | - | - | CASSQSDRQFF | TGCGCCAGCAGCCAATCTGATCGTCAGTTCTTC
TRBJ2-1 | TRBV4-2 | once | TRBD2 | CASSLRGGREGNEQFF | TGTGCCAGCAGCTTGAGAGGAGGGCGGGAGGGAAATGAGCAGTTCTTC
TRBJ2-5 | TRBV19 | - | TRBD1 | CASSTGTGTGTQYF | TGTGCCAGTAGTACCGGGACAGGGACCGGGACCCAGTACTTC
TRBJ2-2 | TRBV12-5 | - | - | CASGSLTGELFF | TGTGCTAGTGGTAGTCTCACCGGGGAGCTGTTTTTT
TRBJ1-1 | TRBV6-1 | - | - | CASSRTGNTEAFF | TGTGCCAGCAGCCGAACCGGGAACACTGAAGCTTTCTTT
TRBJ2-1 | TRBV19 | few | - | CASSIQSMGHSPEQFF | TGTGCCAGTAGTATTCAGAGTATGGGGCATTCCCCTGAGCAGTTCTTC
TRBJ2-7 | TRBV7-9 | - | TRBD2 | CASSYLSGAIYEQYF | TGTGCCAGCAGCTACCTAAGCGGGGCAATCTACGAGCAGTACTTC
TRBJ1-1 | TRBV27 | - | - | CASSFMEGGGEAFF | TGTGCCAGCAGTTTTATGGAGGGCGGGGGTGAAGCTTTCTTT
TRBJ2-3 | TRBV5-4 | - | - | CASSLPGAGADTQYF | TGTGCCAGCAGCTTGCCGGGGGCGGGGGCAGATACGCAGTATTTT
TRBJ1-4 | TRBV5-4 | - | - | CASSLRDHNEKLFF | TGTGCCAGCAGCCTCCGGGACCATAATGAAAAACTGTTTTTT
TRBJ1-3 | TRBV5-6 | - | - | CASSLDPRGSGNTIYF | TGTGCCAGCAGCTTGGATCCCCGGGGATCTGGAAACACCATATATTTT
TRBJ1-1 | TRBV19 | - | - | CASSFLDRPNTEAFF | TGTGCCAGTAGTTTCCTCGACAGGCCGAACACTGAAGCTTTCTTT
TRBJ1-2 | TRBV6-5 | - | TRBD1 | CASSYAGQGPYGYTF | TGTGCCAGCAGTTACGCCGGACAGGGACCCTATGGCTACACCTTC
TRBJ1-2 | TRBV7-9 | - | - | CASSQTTGLASGYTF | TGTGCCAGCAGCCAAACAACAGGGTTGGCGTCTGGCTACACCTTC
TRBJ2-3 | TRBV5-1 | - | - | CASNLGHTSTDTQYF | TGCGCCAGCAATTTAGGACATACTAGCACAGATACGCAGTATTTT
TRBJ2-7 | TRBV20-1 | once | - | CSARFSYEQYF | TGCAGTGCTAGATTCTCGTACGAGCAGTACTTC
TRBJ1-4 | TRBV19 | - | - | CASSKGTSGKLFF | TGTGCCAGTAGTAAAGGGACCTCCGGAAAACTGTTTTTT
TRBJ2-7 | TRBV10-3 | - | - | CAIGAGARVSYEQYF | TGTGCCATCGGAGCAGGGGCGCGTGTGTCCTACGAGCAGTACTTC
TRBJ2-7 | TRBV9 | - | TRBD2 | CASSASGGSYEQYF | TGTGCCAGCAGCGCCAGCGGGGGCTCCTACGAGCAGTACTTC
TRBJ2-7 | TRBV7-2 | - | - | CASSLSGSRYEQYF | TGTGCCAGCAGCTTATCAGGGTCTAGGTACGAGCAGTACTTC
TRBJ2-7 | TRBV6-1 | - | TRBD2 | CASSEASAGLAVLYEQYF | TGTGCCAGCAGTGAAGCTTCAGCGGGACTAGCGGTCCTCTACGAGCAGTACTTC